Each of the 13 T cell receptor beta chains below was sequenced from the same sample in a study of blood T cell repertoires in COVID-19. Libraries were prepared by immunoSEQ multiplex PCR; TCRdb keeps only in-frame clonotypes and omits some of them. The repertoire has around 190,000 clones, 80% to 90% of them found once; the top ten carry roughly 8.7%. The specimen was PBMCs or T cells enriched from blood (not recorded which). These receptors were obtained from a man between 40 and 49 years old who had recovered from COVID-19.

The chain recombines TRBV18 with TRBJ2-1, with 8 bases matching TRBD1. Germline loops: CDR1 KGHSH, CDR2 LQKENI. The junction had 5 bases not matched to a gene; V was cut back by 2 bases and J by 5 bases. CDR3 length equals 15 residues. CDR3 DNA sequence: TGTGCCAGCTCACCAAGCAGGGGGCAAAACAATGAGCAGTTCTTC. This codes for CASSPSRGQNNEQFF.

The genes are TRBV12-5 and TRBJ2-1, with D possibly TRBD1 on 6 matching bases. This CDR3 region has 15 residues. Trimming took 7 bases from V and 4 from J, leaving 17 bases between them. CDR1 is LGHNT, CDR2 FRNRAP, per germline. CDR3 sequence (DNA): TGTGCTAGTGCCGGCGGACAGCCCTCATACAATGAGCAGTTCTTC. As protein: CASAGGQPSYNEQFF. Drawing the rest from reference TRBV12-5 and TRBJ2-1, the complete variable domain is DARVTQTPRHKVTEMGQEVTMRCQPILGHNTVFWYRQTMMQGLELLAYFRNRAPLDDSGMPKDRFSAEMPDATLATLKIQPSEPRDSAVYFCASAGGQPSYNEQFFGPGTRLTVL.

This clone showed up just once. This chain links TRBV7-2 with TRBJ1-1; D is ambiguous. CDR3 length: 14 residues. Germline lookup yields CDR1 SGHTA and CDR2 FQGNSA. V lost 2 bases and J lost 5, with 12 bases in between. CDR3 DNA sequence: TGTGCCAGCAGCTTACGGGGAAGAGGGACTGAAGCTTTCTTT. This translates into CASSLRGRGTEAFF.

The chain joins TRBV19 to TRBJ1-5; D is uncertain. From germline, CDR1 is LNHDA and CDR2 SQIVND (reference sequence). Trimming removed 5 bases at V and 0 bases at J, with 11 bases between. This CDR3 spans 15 amino acids. CDR3 region: CASSLTVNSNQPQHF. The CDR3 coding sequence is TGTGCCAGTAGTCTAACGGTGAATAGCAATCAGCCCCAGCATTTT. Combining the CDR3 with reference TRBV19 and TRBJ1-5 gives the whole variable domain DGGITQSPKYLFRKEGQNVTLSCEQNLNHDAMYWYRQDPGQGLRLIYYSQIVNDFQKGDIAEGYSVSREKKESFPLTVTSAQKNPTAFYLCASSLTVNSNQPQHFGDGTRLSIL.

The J gene is TRBJ2-1, the V gene TRBV6-4, with TRBD2 identical over 7 bases. V dropped 3 bases and J dropped 7; count of bases not matched to a gene: 9. Germline V CDR1 and CDR2: MRHNA, SNTAGT. The CDR3 covers 15 residues. The CDR3 DNA follows: TGTGCCAGCAGTGATGGAGGCGGGAGTGGGAATGAGCAGTTCTTC. It encodes CASSDGGGSGNEQFF.

The J gene is TRBJ2-5, the V gene TRBV7-9; TRBD2 agrees at 7 bases. Per germline, CDR1 SEHNR and CDR2 FQNEAQ (reference sequence). This CDR3 contains 15 residues. The J segment lost 5 bases and the V segment lost 3 bases, leaving 9 bases of the junction unmatched. CDR3 in amino acids: CASSFRAGTGETQYF. The CDR3 DNA reads TGTGCCAGCAGCTTTAGAGCGGGAACGGGGGAGACCCAGTACTTC.

This clone turned up a few times. The rearrangement links TRBV4-1 to TRBJ2-7; D gene uncertain. Germline CDR1 is MGHRA and CDR2 is YSYEKL. This CDR3 region has 16 residues. Trimming stripped 0 bases from V and 3 bases from J, with 15 bases between. Here the CDR3 reads CASSQDPVESHYEQYF. The CDR3 DNA is TGCGCCAGCAGCCAAGATCCCGTAGAAAGCCACTACGAGCAGTACTTC.

This clone has just a few counts. This chain's CDR3 is CATSDSKDRGTGELFF. The CDR3 DNA reads TGTGCCACCAGTGATTCCAAGGACAGGGGCACCGGGGAGCTGTTTTTT. V gene TRBV24-1 combines with J gene TRBJ2-2, with TRBD1 identical over 9 bases. CDR3 length equals 16 residues. Germline-derived CDR1 and CDR2 are KGHDR and SFDVKD. The J segment lost 4 bases and the V segment lost 2 bases, leaving 4 bases of the junction unmatched.

The gene calls are TRBV7-9 and TRBJ1-5; D is unresolved. The V and J ends lost 5 bases and 6 bases respectively, with 8 bases between them. From germline, CDR1 is SEHNR and CDR2 FQNEAQ (reference sequence). The CDR3 is made up of 12 amino acids. CDR3 coding DNA: TGTGCCAGCAGCCGCCCGGGTCAGCCCCAGCATTTT. Its translation is CASSRPGQPQHF.

This clone was seen a few times. The rearrangement joins TRBV4-1 to TRBJ2-7, with 12 positions matching TRBD1. The CDR3 is 16 amino acids. Germline V CDR1 and CDR2: MGHRA, YSYEKL. After removal of 0 bases from V and 7 bases from J, the junction contained 7 bases not matched to a gene. The CDR3 sequence is CASSQESGQGAGEQYF. CDR3 nucleotide sequence: TGCGCCAGCAGCCAAGAGTCGGGACAGGGGGCTGGAGAGCAGTACTTC.

This sequence joins TRBV9 and TRBJ2-7; TRBD2 matches 12 bases. The CDR3 contains 15 residues. Germline trimming cut 0 bases from V and 3 bases from J; bases unmatched to any gene: 1. Germline lookup yields CDR1 SGDLS and CDR2 YYNGEE. The CDR3 loop is CASSVGTSGDYEQYF. As DNA, the CDR3 is TGTGCCAGCAGCGTAGGGACTAGCGGGGACTACGAGCAGTACTTC.

The chain links TRBV10-1 to TRBJ2-1; 7 bases are shared with TRBD2. The CDR3 has 15 amino acids. Germline V gene data show CDR1 as WNHNN and CDR2 as SYGVQD (reference sequence). The trim removed 5 bases at V and 10 bases at J, leaving 14 bases unmatched. CDR3 sequence: CASSPMSGGSVEQFF. The CDR3, as DNA: TGCGCCAGCAGTCCAATGTCGGGCGGGAGTGTAGAGCAGTTCTTC.

The chain employs TRBV15 and TRBJ2-2; TRBD2 agrees at 8 bases. The junction had 2 bases not matched to a gene; V was cut back by 0 bases and J by 5 bases. Germline lookup yields CDR1 LNHNV and CDR2 YYDKDF (reference sequence). The CDR3 has 15 residues. The CDR3 sequence is CATSRDGRATGELFF. CDR3 DNA sequence: TGTGCCACCAGCAGAGACGGGAGGGCGACCGGGGAGCTGTTTTTT.